The clone carrying this T cell receptor (beta chain) was counted once. One end of the junction fails to match germline, which may point to a read error. These data originate in a study of tumor-infiltrating lymphocytes in primary liver carcinoma. Unsorted bulk tissue of about 18-34 mg yielded co-extracted RNA and DNA. CDR1 and CDR2 (germline): SGDLS, YYNGEE. The CDR3 totals 13 residues. With roughly 0.5 ug total RNA as template and a constant-region primer, TCR beta cDNA was made. Three nested multiplex PCR rounds, a slightly modified ARM-PCR method, built the TCR beta libraries. PCR rounds one and two used TRBV1-TRBV30 forward primers with a C-beta reverse primer for 10 cycles each. TCRdb re-called the multiplex PCR reads with MiXCR, one entry per CDR3 protein. The sample lists about 190,000 distinct CDR3 sequences, around four fifths seen once, with 15% to 20% in the top ten.

The chain combines TRBV9 with TRBJ1-5, with D uncertain. The sample comprised tumor tissue from primary liver carcinoma. The TCR sequence derives from a man between 35 and 55 years old with primary liver carcinoma and hepatitis B virus infection. CDR3 sequence (DNA): TGTACCAGCAGCGTAGGTGTGTTGCCGCCCCAGCATTTT. As protein: CTSSVGVLPPQHF.